The present entry profiles one TCR beta chain with its context. Data came from immunoSEQ multiplex PCR; TCRdb stores just in-frame clones and leaves some out. The data contain about 61,000 clones, over 80% of them singletons. Germline-derived CDR1 and CDR2 are ENHRY and SYGVKD. Trimming took 1 base from V and 4 from J; bases not matched to a gene: 10. This CDR3 has 16 residues. The data stem from a study of OX40 agonist ivuxolimab in advanced cancers. The receptor was isolated from an adult with an advanced solid tumor such as melanoma, head and neck, liver or kidney cancer. This chain joins TRBV10-3 and TRBJ2-7, with 7 bases fitting TRBD1. The material sequenced was CD4+ or CD8+ T cells sorted from blood, taken in a trial of the OX40 agonist ivuxolimab. CDR3 loop: CAISEFAGTQGYEQYF. DNA of the CDR3: TGTGCCATCAGTGAGTTCGCCGGGACACAGGGGTACGAGCAGTACTTC.